Listed here are 30 T cell receptor beta chains from one sample, sequenced in a study of shared clonotypes between healthy human individuals. Here immunoSEQ multiplex PCR was the method, and the copy in TCRdb shows in-frame clones only, minus some. The repertoire consists of 2.5 million or so clones, with just over 90% occurring once and the leading ten covering over 0.12%. The sample consisted of naive CD4+ T cells sorted from blood. This sample's subset: CD45RA+ positively selected. The receptors derive from a man aged 18 to 30 in good health.

The V and J genes are TRBV9 and TRBJ1-2; D is unresolved. This CDR3 region has 13 residues. Germline lookup yields CDR1 SGDLS and CDR2 YYNGEE. The V end lost 3 bases, the J end lost 3 bases, and 9 bases lay between the germline ends. CDR3 loop: CASSAPGYYGYTF. CDR3 sequence (DNA): TGTGCCAGCAGCGCCCCGGGATACTATGGCTACACCTTC.

The rearrangement joins TRBV6-5 to TRBJ1-2; 7 bases align to TRBD1. Germline V gene data show CDR1 as MNHEY and CDR2 as SVGAGI. This CDR3 spans 14 amino acids. The V and J ends lost 2 bases and 7 bases, in that order; junction bases with no gene match: 7. The CDR3 coding sequence is TGTGCCAGCAGTTACGCCGGGACAGTTGGTGGCTACACCTTC. Amino acid sequence: CASSYAGTVGGYTF.

V is TRBV7-9 and J is TRBJ2-7; D unresolved. Germline assignment: CDR1 SEHNR and CDR2 FQNEAQ (reference sequence). V gave up 1 base and J gave up 3 bases, with 13 bases separating them. The CDR3 has 15 amino acids. CDR3 protein: CASSLEGSRFYEQYF. CDR3 DNA sequence: TGTGCCAGCAGCTTAGAAGGGTCAAGGTTCTACGAGCAGTACTTC.

J is TRBJ2-7 and V is TRBV5-1; D possibly corresponds to TRBD1 (6 bases). V lost 0 bases to trimming and J lost 6 bases, with 16 bases between them. Germline V gene data show CDR1 as SGHRS and CDR2 as YFSETQ. This CDR3 is built from 15 residues. The CDR3 DNA reads TGCGCCAGCAGCTTGGAGGGACAAGGGTCAGGCGAGCAGTACTTC. Translating gives CASSLEGQGSGEQYF.

The CDR3 loop reads CASSPGTALPYGYTF. CDR3 DNA: TGCGCCAGCAGCCCCGGGACGGCGTTGCCTTATGGCTACACCTTC. The rearrangement joins TRBV4-1 to TRBJ1-2; the D gene is possibly TRBD1 (5 bases). V shed 4 bases and J shed 5 bases, with 17 bases lying between them. Germline CDR1 and CDR2: MGHRA and YSYEKL. CDR3 size: 15 residues.

V is TRBV19 and J is TRBJ1-5; D gene uncertain. The V and J ends lost 5 bases and 1 base respectively, with 9 bases between them. CDR1 LNHDA and CDR2 SQIVND come from the germline V gene (reference sequence). The CDR3 runs to 14 residues. In nucleotides, the CDR3 is TGTGCCAGTAGTTCGGCAGCAAGCAATCAGCCCCAGCATTTT. Amino acids: CASSSAASNQPQHF.

The chain employs TRBV19 and TRBJ2-3; TRBD2 matches 7 bases. In germline, CDR1 is LNHDA, CDR2 SQIVND (reference sequence). Trimming took 2 bases from V and 3 from J; bases not matched to a gene: 5. This CDR3 contains 15 residues. In DNA, the CDR3 is TGTGCCAGTAGTATAACCCGGACTAGTACAGATACGCAGTATTTT. Residues: CASSITRTSTDTQYF.

The rearrangement uses TRBV6-1 and TRBJ1-1; maybe TRBD1 (5 bases). This CDR3 is 14 amino acids long. CDR1 is MNHNS and CDR2 is SASEGT in the germline V gene. V was clipped by 5 bases and J by 1 base, with 11 bases between them. CDR3 residues: CASSRGWGNTEAFF. The CDR3, as DNA: TGTGCCAGCAGTAGGGGATGGGGGAACACTGAAGCTTTCTTT.

In its sample, this clone was seen once. This chain links TRBV5-5 with TRBJ2-1, with 8 bases matching TRBD2. Looked up from germline, CDR1 is SGHKS and CDR2 is YYEKEE (reference sequence). Trimming at V came to 3 bases and at J to 1 base, leaving 6 bases not matched to a gene. The CDR3 totals 16 residues. CDR3 DNA sequence: TGTGCCAGCAGCTCTGAGCGGGAGAGGTCCTACAATGAGCAGTTCTTC. Its protein is CASSSERERSYNEQFF.

The CDR3 is CASSGTGGVHNEQFF. The CDR3 DNA reads as TGTGCCAGCAGCGGGACAGGGGGCGTCCACAATGAGCAGTTCTTC. The chain employs TRBV5-4 and TRBJ2-1; 12 bases align to TRBD1. Germline loops: CDR1 SGHNT, CDR2 YYREEE (reference sequence). V lost 4 bases, J lost 5 bases, and 4 bases stayed unmatched. This CDR3 is 15 amino acids long.

The V and J genes are TRBV14 and TRBJ2-3, with 11 bases lining up with TRBD2. Germline V gene data show CDR1 as SGHDN and CDR2 as FVKESK. The J segment lost 4 bases and the V segment lost 3 bases, leaving 3 bases of the junction unmatched. This CDR3 contains 15 residues. The CDR3 region has the DNA TGTGCCAGCAGCCAGCTAGCGGGGGGCGCAGATACGCAGTATTTT. This gives the protein CASSQLAGGADTQYF. The variable domain in full, with the rest retrieved from reference TRBV14 and TRBJ2-3, is EAGVTQFPSHSVIEKGQTVTLRCDPISGHDNLYWYRRVMGKEIKFLLHFVKESKQDESGMPNNRFLAERTGGTYSTLKVQPAELEDSGVYFCASSQLAGGADTQYFGPGTRLTVL.

To note about this clone: The sample holds other DNA sequences that translate to the same CDR3. V is TRBV7-2 and J is TRBJ2-3, with D uncertain. The CDR3 has 15 amino acids. V dropped 2 bases and J dropped 0 bases, with 9 bases sitting between them. Germline loops: CDR1 SGHTA, CDR2 FQGNSA. DNA for the CDR3: TGTGCCAGCAGCTTAAGTCGCGGAAGCACAGATACGCAGTATTTT. It encodes CASSLSRGSTDTQYF. The variable domain in full, completed from reference TRBV7-2 and TRBJ2-3, reads GAGVSQSPSNKVTEKGKDVELRCDPISGHTALYWYRQSLGQGLEFLIYFQGNSAPDKSGLPSDRFSAERTGGSVSTLTIQRTQQEDSAVYLCASSLSRGSTDTQYFGPGTRLTVL.

The genes are TRBV6-6 and TRBJ2-1, with D tentatively TRBD1 (6 bases). V shed 4 bases and J shed 10 bases, with 14 bases lying between them. Germline values: CDR1 MNHNY, CDR2 SVGAGI (reference sequence). This CDR3 comprises 13 residues. The CDR3 protein is CASSSYRVGEQFF. DNA of the CDR3: TGTGCCAGCAGTTCCTACAGGGTGGGAGAGCAGTTCTTC.

This chain links TRBV2 with TRBJ2-7; possible D gene TRBD2, 5 bases. Trimming took off 0 bases at V and 4 bases at J, with 10 bases between the two ends. The CDR3 extends over 14 amino acids. The germline V gene encodes CDR1 SNHLY and CDR2 FYNNEI. The chain's CDR3 is CASSEAQRFYEQYF. The CDR3 DNA reads as TGTGCCAGCAGTGAAGCCCAGCGGTTTTACGAGCAGTACTTC. Combining the CDR3 with reference TRBV2 and TRBJ2-7 gives the whole variable domain EPEVTQTPSHQVTQMGQEVILRCVPISNHLYFYWYRQILGQKVEFLVSFYNNEISEKSEIFDDQFSVERPDGSNFTLKIRSTKLEDSAMYFCASSEAQRFYEQYFGPGTRLTVT.

This clone was picked up one time. The chain employs TRBV5-1 and TRBJ2-5; D is undetermined. The CDR3 sequence is 14 residues long. Germline assignment: CDR1 SGHRS and CDR2 YFSETQ. V was pared by 2 bases and J by 3 bases, with 11 bases between. The CDR3 DNA is TGCGCCAGCAGCTTTTTCGACTCCGAAGAGACCCAGTACTTC. This encodes CASSFFDSEETQYF. The full variable domain, its missing parts supplied by reference TRBV5-1 and TRBJ2-5, is KAGVTQTPRYLIKTRGQQVTLSCSPISGHRSVSWYQQTPGQGLQFLFEYFSETQRNKGNFPGRFSGRQFSNSRSEMNVSTLELGDSALYLCASSFFDSEETQYFGPGTRLLVL.

This clone appeared a few times. The gene calls are TRBV6-5 and TRBJ1-1; 10 nucleotides match TRBD1. The V segment lost 0 bases and the J segment 3 bases; nucleotides outside the gene matches: 1. The CDR3 has 15 amino acids. Germline V gives CDR1 MNHEY, CDR2 SVGAGI. This CDR3 reads CASSYSGTGDTEAFF. CDR3 nucleotides: TGTGCCAGCAGTTACTCGGGGACAGGGGACACTGAAGCTTTCTTT.

This sequence joins TRBV18 and TRBJ2-4, with TRBD1 as a possible D gene (7 bases). Germline CDR1 is KGHSH and CDR2 is LQKENI. Trimming pared 3 bases from V and 5 bases from J, leaving 17 bases between. This CDR3 is built from 16 residues. CDR3 region: CASSPDREEIQNIQYF. The CDR3 bases are TGTGCCAGCTCACCTGACAGGGAGGAGATACAAAACATTCAGTACTTC.

The V call is TRBV5-1, the J call TRBJ2-1; 9 bases line up with TRBD1. The CDR3 consists of 14 residues. Germline assignment: CDR1 SGHRS and CDR2 YFSETQ. The ends lost 7 bases at V and 3 bases at J; junction bases unmatched: 5. In DNA, the CDR3 is TGCGCCAGCCAACCGGGACAGGGCTACAATGAGCAGTTCTTC. This codes for CASQPGQGYNEQFF.

V is TRBV18 and J is TRBJ1-2; TRBD1 matches at 11 bases. The CDR3 spans 16 residues. Trimming cost V 2 bases and J 7 bases; bases outside gene matches: 9. Per germline, CDR1 KGHSH and CDR2 LQKENI. The CDR3 loop reads CASSPGGRTGGGGYTF. The CDR3 DNA follows: TGTGCCAGCTCACCAGGGGGCCGGACAGGGGGCGGTGGCTACACCTTC.

This clone was counted a single time. Other nucleotide sequences from this sample produce the same CDR3. V and J are TRBV29-1 and TRBJ2-5, with 8 bases that match TRBD1. Germline V gives CDR1 SQVTM, CDR2 ANQGSEA. V trimming: 6 bases; J trimming: 1 base; junction bases outside the gene matches: 1. The CDR3 is made up of 12 amino acids. CDR3 region: CSVDRGQETQYF. Written as DNA, the CDR3 is TGCAGCGTCGACAGGGGCCAAGAGACCCAGTACTTC.

The chain joins TRBV18 to TRBJ2-5; D is unclear. The V end lost 6 bases, the J end lost 4 bases, and 12 bases lay between the germline ends. This CDR3 is 13 amino acids long. CDR1 KGHSH and CDR2 LQKENI come from the germline V gene. CDR3 region: CASSLAAGETQYF. The CDR3 nucleotides are TGTGCCAGCTCTCTCGCCGCCGGAGAGACCCAGTACTTC.

The rearrangement uses TRBV10-3 and TRBJ2-7; D is perhaps TRBD1 (5 bases). This CDR3 comprises 14 residues. Looked up from germline, CDR1 is ENHRY and CDR2 is SYGVKD. V lost 2 bases to trimming and J lost 5 bases, with 13 bases between them. CDR3 in amino acids: CAISEGRVSNEQYF. The CDR3 nucleotides read TGTGCCATCAGTGAGGGCAGGGTTAGTAACGAGCAGTACTTC.

Turning to this clone: The same CDR3 can be traced to other DNA sequences in this sample. The chain couples TRBV20-1 to TRBJ2-1; D not resolved. The V end was cut by 0 bases, the J end by 6 bases, with 3 bases between. This CDR3 has 11 residues. CDR1 is DFQATT and CDR2 is SNEGSKA in the germline V gene (reference sequence). The CDR3 DNA sequence: TGCAGTGCTAGAGACGGCAATGAGCAGTTCTTC. Its protein is CSARDGNEQFF.

This clone was detected only once. The V and J genes are TRBV15 and TRBJ1-2; D gene unclear. Trimming left V 0 bases short and J 2 bases short, with 13 bases between. Germline V gene sequence: CDR1 LNHNV, CDR2 YYDKDF (reference sequence). The CDR3 is 16 residues long. The CDR3 DNA reads as TGTGCCACCAGCAGAGATCCCGAGGGCGCAAACTATGGCTACACCTTC. Encoded protein: CATSRDPEGANYGYTF.

The chain combines TRBV30 with TRBJ2-7; 8 bases are a match to TRBD2. V was pared by 1 base and J by 6 bases, with 2 bases of the junction left unmatched. Germline CDR1 and CDR2: GTSNPN and SVGIG (reference sequence). CDR3 length: 12 amino acids. CDR3 protein: CAWSGTSSEQYF. The CDR3 DNA follows: TGTGCCTGGAGTGGGACTAGCTCCGAGCAGTACTTC.

The chain carries TRBV25-1 and TRBJ2-3, with a tentative D call TRBD1 (5 bases). V was shortened by 0 bases and J by 4 bases, with 11 bases between the two germline ends. The V gene's germline CDR1 is MGHDK and CDR2 SYGVNS. The CDR3 contains 15 residues. The CDR3 spells CASSEYQGIPDTQYF. CDR3 DNA sequence: TGTGCCAGCAGTGAATACCAGGGCATCCCAGATACGCAGTATTTT. The whole variable domain, filled in from reference TRBV25-1 and TRBJ2-3, reads EADIYQTPRYLVIGTGKKITLECSQTMGHDKMYWYQQDPGMELHLIHYSYGVNSTEKGDLSSESTVSRIRTEHFPLTLESARPSHTSQYLCASSEYQGIPDTQYFGPGTRLTVL.

This chain joins TRBV7-2 and TRBJ1-1; TRBD1 agrees at 10 bases. CDR1 is SGHTA, CDR2 FQGNSA, per germline. This CDR3 is built from 13 residues. The CDR3 nucleotides are TGTGCATCCGGGACAGGGGACAACACTGAAGCTTTCTTT. Translation gives CASGTGDNTEAFF.

The chain's CDR3 is CAWSGRAEAFF. The CDR3 DNA follows: TGTGCCTGGAGTGGTAGAGCTGAAGCTTTCTTT. This chain connects TRBV30 to TRBJ1-1; no firm D call. Germline CDR1 is GTSNPN and CDR2 is SVGIG (reference sequence). Deletions cut 1 base from V and 6 bases from J, with 6 bases between. The CDR3 spans 11 residues.

The chain uses TRBV5-1 and TRBJ2-2; unclear D gene. The V gene lost 0 bases and the J gene lost 9 bases, with 15 bases spanning the gap. Germline assignment: CDR1 SGHRS and CDR2 YFSETQ. The CDR3 contains 15 residues. The CDR3 coding sequence is TGCGCCAGCAGCTTGGTAACGCAAGGCGGCCGGGAGCTGTTTTTT. This sequence encodes CASSLVTQGGRELFF.

This sequence joins TRBV28 and TRBJ1-4; D might be TRBD1 (5 bases). Germline assignment: CDR1 MDHEN and CDR2 SYDVKM. V lost 8 bases and J lost 0, with 19 bases in between. This CDR3 has 17 residues. The CDR3 spells CASQRGQNTATNEKLFF. CDR3 coding DNA: TGTGCCAGCCAGCGGGGCCAGAATACTGCAACTAATGAAAAACTGTTTTTT.